The 2 T cell receptor beta chains listed next were all sequenced from one sample in a study of T cell changes during pregnancy in multiple sclerosis (dated by TCRdb to about 2019). Receptor amplification or capture employed the immunoSEQ multiplex PCR assay. This is the immuneACCESS table as TCRdb keeps it, with only in-frame sequences that have V and J called. A part of the clones is gone; compared with another copy, unresolved V genes explain less than half, and the rest is unexplained. Present in this sample are roughly 40,000 clones, approximately 92% of which were seen just once. The top ten constitute about 0.5% of the sample. The sample consisted of CD4+ T cells from peripheral blood mononuclear cells, taken in the second trimester of pregnancy. The receptors stem from a female donor in good health, enrolled as a control in a pregnancy study.

This chain uses TRBV28 with TRBJ2-7; D possibly corresponds to TRBD1 (6 bases). Trimming removed 6 bases from V and 2 bases from J, with 8 bases in between. CDR3 size: 12 residues. Germline CDR1 MDHEN, CDR2 SYDVKM. CDR3 coding DNA: TGTGCCAGCAGGCAGGGGCCCTACGAGCAGTACTTC. It translates to CASRQGPYEQYF.

This clone has a single count. The gene calls are TRBV6-5 and TRBJ2-1; D gene unclear. This CDR3 has 15 residues. V lost 0 bases and J 5 bases, leaving 11 bases between the germline ends. Germline V gives CDR1 MNHEY, CDR2 SVGAGI. CDR3 bases: TGTGCCAGCAGTTACTCGCGCTTCGTAAACAATGAGCAGTTCTTC. As protein: CASSYSRFVNNEQFF.